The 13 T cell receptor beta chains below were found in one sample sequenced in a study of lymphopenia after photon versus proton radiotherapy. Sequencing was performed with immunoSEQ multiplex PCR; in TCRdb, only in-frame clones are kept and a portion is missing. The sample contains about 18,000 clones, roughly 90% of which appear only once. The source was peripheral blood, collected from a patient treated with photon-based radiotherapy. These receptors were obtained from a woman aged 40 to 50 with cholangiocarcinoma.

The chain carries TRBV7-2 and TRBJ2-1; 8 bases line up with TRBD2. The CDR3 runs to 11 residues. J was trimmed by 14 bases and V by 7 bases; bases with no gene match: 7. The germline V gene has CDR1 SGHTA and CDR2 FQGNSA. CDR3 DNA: TGTGCCAGCAAACTAGCGGCTCGGGAGTTCTTC. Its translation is CASKLAAREFF.

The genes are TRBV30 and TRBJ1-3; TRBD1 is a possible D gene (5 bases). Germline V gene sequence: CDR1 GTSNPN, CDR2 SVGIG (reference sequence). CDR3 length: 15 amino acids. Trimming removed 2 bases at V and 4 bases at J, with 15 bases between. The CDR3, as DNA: TGTGCCTGGAGTAGTGAGAGGGGAGGAGGAAACACCATATATTTT. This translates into CAWSSERGGGNTIYF.

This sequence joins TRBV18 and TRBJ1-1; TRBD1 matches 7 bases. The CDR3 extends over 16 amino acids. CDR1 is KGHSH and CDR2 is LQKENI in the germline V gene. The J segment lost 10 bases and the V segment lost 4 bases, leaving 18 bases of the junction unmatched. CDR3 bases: TGTGCCAGCTCACTGGACAGGAGTGGGGTTAAGGTTGTAGCTTTCTTT. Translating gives CASSLDRSGVKVVAFF.

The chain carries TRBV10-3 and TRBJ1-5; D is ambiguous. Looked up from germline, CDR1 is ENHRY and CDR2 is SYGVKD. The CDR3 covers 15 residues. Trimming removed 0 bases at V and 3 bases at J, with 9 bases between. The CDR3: CAISESGGINQPQHF. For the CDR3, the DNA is TGTGCCATCAGTGAGTCAGGAGGTATCAATCAGCCCCAGCATTTT.

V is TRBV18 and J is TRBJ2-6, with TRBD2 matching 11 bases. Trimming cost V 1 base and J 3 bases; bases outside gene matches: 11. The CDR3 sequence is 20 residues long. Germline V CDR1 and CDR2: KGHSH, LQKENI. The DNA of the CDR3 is TGTGCCAGCTCACCACTAACTAGCGGGAGAGTACTAGATGGGGCCAACGTCCTGACTTTC. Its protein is CASSPLTSGRVLDGANVLTF.

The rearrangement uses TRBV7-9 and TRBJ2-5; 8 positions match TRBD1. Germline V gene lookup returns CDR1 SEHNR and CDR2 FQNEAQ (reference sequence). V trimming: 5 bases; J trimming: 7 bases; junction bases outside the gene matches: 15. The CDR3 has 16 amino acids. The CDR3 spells CASSPRTGPELGTQYF. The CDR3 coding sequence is TGTGCCAGCAGCCCCAGGACAGGGCCCGAATTGGGGACCCAGTACTTC. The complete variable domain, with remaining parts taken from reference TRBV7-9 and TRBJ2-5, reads DTGVSQNPRHKITKRGQNVTFRCDPISEHNRLYWYRQTLGQGPEFLTYFQNEAQLEKSRLLSDRFSAERPKGSFSTLEIQRTEQGDSAMYLCASSPRTGPELGTQYFGPGTRLLVL.

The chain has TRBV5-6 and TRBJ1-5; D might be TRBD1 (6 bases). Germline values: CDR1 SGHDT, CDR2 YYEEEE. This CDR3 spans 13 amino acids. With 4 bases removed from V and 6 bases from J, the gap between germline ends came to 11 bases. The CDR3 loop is CASSPGQFQPQHF. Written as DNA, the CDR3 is TGTGCCAGCAGCCCTGGACAGTTTCAGCCCCAGCATTTT.

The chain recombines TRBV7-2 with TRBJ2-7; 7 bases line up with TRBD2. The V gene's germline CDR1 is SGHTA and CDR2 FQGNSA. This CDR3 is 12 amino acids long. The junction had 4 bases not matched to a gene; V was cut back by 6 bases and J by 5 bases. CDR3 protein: CASSRGSHEQYF. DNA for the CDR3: TGTGCCAGCAGTCGCGGGAGCCACGAGCAGTACTTC.

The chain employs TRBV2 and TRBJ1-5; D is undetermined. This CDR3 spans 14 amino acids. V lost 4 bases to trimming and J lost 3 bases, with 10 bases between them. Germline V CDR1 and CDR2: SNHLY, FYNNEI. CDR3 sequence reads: CASSVAANNQPQHF. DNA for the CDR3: TGTGCCAGCAGTGTGGCAGCCAACAATCAGCCCCAGCATTTT. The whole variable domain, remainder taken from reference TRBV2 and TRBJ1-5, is EPEVTQTPSHQVTQMGQEVILRCVPISNHLYFYWYRQILGQKVEFLVSFYNNEISEKSEIFDDQFSVERPDGSNFTLKIRSTKLEDSAMYFCASSVAANNQPQHFGDGTRLSIL.

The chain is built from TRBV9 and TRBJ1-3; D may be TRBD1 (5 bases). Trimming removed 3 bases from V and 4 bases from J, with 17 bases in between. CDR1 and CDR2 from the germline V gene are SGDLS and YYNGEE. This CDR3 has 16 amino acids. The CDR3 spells CASSAGSGTQGNTIYF. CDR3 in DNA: TGTGCCAGCAGCGCCGGGTCCGGGACGCAGGGAAACACCATATATTTT.

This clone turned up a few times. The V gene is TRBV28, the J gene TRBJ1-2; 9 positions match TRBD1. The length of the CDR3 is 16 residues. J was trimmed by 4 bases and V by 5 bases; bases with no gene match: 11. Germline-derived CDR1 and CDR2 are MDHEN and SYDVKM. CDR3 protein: CASSPTRTGVPYGYTF. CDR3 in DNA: TGTGCCAGCAGTCCCACGCGGACAGGGGTTCCCTATGGCTACACCTTC.

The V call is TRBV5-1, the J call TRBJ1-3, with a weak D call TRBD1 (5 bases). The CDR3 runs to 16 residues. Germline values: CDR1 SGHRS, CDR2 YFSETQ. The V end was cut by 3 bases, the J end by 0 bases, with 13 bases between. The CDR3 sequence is CASSSSWGSSGNTIYF. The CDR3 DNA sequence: TGCGCCAGCAGCTCCTCGTGGGGCTCCTCTGGAAACACCATATATTTT.

Here the CDR3 DNA reads TGTGCCGGTTTTGCGGGGGCGTTGAACACTGAAGCTTTCTTT. Encoded protein: CAGFAGALNTEAFF. The rearrangement uses TRBV30 and TRBJ1-1, with TRBD1 as a possible D gene (6 bases). The CDR3 contains 14 residues. Germline values: CDR1 GTSNPN, CDR2 SVGIG (reference sequence). V lost 8 bases and J 0 bases, leaving 16 bases between the germline ends. The entire variable domain, with the rest obtained from reference TRBV30 and TRBJ1-1, is as follows: SQTIHQWPATLVQPVGSPLSLECTVEGTSNPNLYWYRQAAGRGLQLLFYSVGIGQISSEVPQNLSASRPQDRQFILSSKKLLLSDSGFYLCAGFAGALNTEAFFGQGTRLTVV.